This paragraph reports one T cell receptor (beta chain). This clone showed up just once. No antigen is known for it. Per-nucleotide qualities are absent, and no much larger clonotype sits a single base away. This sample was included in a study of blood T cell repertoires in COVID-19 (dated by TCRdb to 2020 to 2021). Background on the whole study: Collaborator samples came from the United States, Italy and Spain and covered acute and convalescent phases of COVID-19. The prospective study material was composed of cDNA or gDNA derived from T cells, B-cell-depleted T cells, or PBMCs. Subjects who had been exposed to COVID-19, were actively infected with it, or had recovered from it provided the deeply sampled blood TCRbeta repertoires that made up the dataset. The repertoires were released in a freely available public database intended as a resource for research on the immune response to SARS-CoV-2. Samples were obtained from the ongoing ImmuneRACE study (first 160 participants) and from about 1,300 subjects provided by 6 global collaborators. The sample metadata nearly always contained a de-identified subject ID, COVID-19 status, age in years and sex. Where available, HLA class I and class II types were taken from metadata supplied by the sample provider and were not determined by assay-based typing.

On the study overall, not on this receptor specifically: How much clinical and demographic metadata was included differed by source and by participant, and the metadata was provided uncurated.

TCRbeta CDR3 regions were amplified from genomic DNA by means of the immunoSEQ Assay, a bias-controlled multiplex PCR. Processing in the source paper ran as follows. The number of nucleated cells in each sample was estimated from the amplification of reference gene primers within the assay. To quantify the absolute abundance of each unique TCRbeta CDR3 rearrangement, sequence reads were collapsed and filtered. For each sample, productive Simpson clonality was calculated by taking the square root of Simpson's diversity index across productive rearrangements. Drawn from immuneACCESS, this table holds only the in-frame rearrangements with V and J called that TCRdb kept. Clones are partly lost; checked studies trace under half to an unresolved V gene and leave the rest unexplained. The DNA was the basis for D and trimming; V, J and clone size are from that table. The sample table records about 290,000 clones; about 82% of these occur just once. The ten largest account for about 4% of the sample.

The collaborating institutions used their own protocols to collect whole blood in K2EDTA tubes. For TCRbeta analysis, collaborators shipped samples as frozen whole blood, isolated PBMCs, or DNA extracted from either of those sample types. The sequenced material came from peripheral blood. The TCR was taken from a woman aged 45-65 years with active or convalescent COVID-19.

The CDR3 amino acid sequence is: CASSELAGATDTQYF. The DNA sequence follows: TGTGCCAGCAGCGAGCTAGCGGGAGCTACAGATACGCAGTATTTT. Rearrangement joined TRBV6-5 to TRBJ2-3; 10 nucleotides in the junction match TRBD2. V is trimmed back by 6 bases and J by 3 bases, and the junction contains 6 bases that no gene match accounts for. The CDR3, from cysteine to phenylalanine, totals 15 residues. Of all the DNA, just the CDR3 is kept, 45 bases in frame from base 1. CDR1 and CDR2 are drawn from the germline V gene: MNHEY, SVGAGI.